Each of the 6 T cell receptor beta chains below was sequenced from the same sample in a study of T cells in Graves' hyperthyroidism and ophthalmopathy. Researchers amplified the TCR beta CDR3 regions from RNA transcripts. TCR CDR3 underwent first-round RT-PCR with the HTBI primer set. MiXCR, applied by TCRdb to the multiplex PCR reads, yields one record per CDR3 protein. The data contain approximately 360,000 distinct CDR3 sequences, just under 25% of them singletons. What was sequenced was blood. The receptors stem from a man between 45 and 60 years old with Graves' hyperthyroidism.

This sequence joins TRBV7-2 and TRBJ1-5, with D unresolved. V was shortened by 6 bases and J by 1 base, with 7 bases between the two germline ends. Germline loops: CDR1 SGHTA, CDR2 FQGNSA. The CDR3 runs to 13 residues. DNA for the CDR3: TGTGCCAGCAGTTGGTCAAGCAATCAGCCCCAGCATTTT. It translates to CASSWSSNQPQHF.

This sequence joins TRBV6-1 and TRBJ2-2; TRBD1 is a possible D gene (5 bases). Germline lookup yields CDR1 MNHNS and CDR2 SASEGT. CDR3 length: 16 residues. Trimming removed 5 bases at V and 1 base at J, with 14 bases between. The chain's CDR3 is CASSFLTAKNTGELFF. The DNA for the CDR3 is TGTGCCAGCAGTTTTTTGACAGCGAAGAACACCGGGGAGCTGTTTTTT.

This clonotype was recorded at least ten times. V gene TRBV2 combines with J gene TRBJ2-7; 12 nucleotides agree with TRBD2. This CDR3 comprises 15 residues. Germline CDR1 is SNHLY and CDR2 is FYNNEI. The V gene end was trimmed by 4 bases and the J gene end by 5 bases; junction bases not matched to a gene: 6. Written as DNA, the CDR3 is TGTGCCAGCAGTGCGACTAGCGGGAGTGTCGACGAGCAGTACTTC. Translating gives CASSATSGSVDEQYF.

The chain employs TRBV5-1 and TRBJ2-1; 9 bases fit TRBD2. CDR1 and CDR2 from the germline V gene are SGHRS and YFSETQ. Trimming at V came to 0 bases and at J to 10 bases, leaving 8 bases not matched to a gene. The CDR3 is 15 amino acids. CDR3: CASSLAPGLAREQFF. In DNA, the CDR3 is TGCGCCAGCAGCTTGGCTCCGGGACTAGCTAGGGAGCAGTTCTTC.

The chain combines TRBV12-5 with TRBJ2-1; the D gene is possibly TRBD2 (5 bases). The CDR3 spans 16 residues. V shed 5 bases and J shed 0 bases, with 14 bases lying between them. Germline assignment: CDR1 LGHNT and CDR2 FRNRAP. CDR3 sequence reads: CASGPTFGSSYNEQFF. CDR3 bases: TGTGCTAGTGGTCCGACTTTTGGGAGCTCCTACAATGAGCAGTTCTTC.

This sequence joins TRBV15 and TRBJ2-1; 9 positions agree with TRBD1. The germline gives CDR1 LNHNV, CDR2 YYDKDF (reference sequence). Trimming removed 0 bases from V and 9 bases from J; junction bases left unmatched: 6. The CDR3 has 15 residues. The CDR3 sequence is CATSRDAGTGLEQFF. For the CDR3, the DNA is TGTGCCACCAGCAGAGATGCGGGGACAGGGCTTGAGCAGTTCTTC.